These T cell receptor beta chains were read from a single sample in a study of OX40 agonist ivuxolimab in advanced cancers. Sequencing used immunoSEQ multiplex PCR; TCRdb keeps in-frame clones, though not all of them. The sample gives 70,000 to 100,000 clones, about 90% of which show up once; about 7% is in the top ten. The specimen comprised CD4+ or CD8+ T cells sorted from blood, sampled in a trial of the OX40 agonist ivuxolimab. Receptors were obtained from an adult with an advanced solid tumor such as melanoma, head and neck, liver or kidney cancer. Each CDR3 is given with its conserved first and last residue. Each record gives: J gene, clone size, D gene, V gene, CDR3 DNA, CDR3 protein. D genes are given only for firm matches. Expanded clones are given a class, and other clones once, few, many or no size at all.

>TRBJ2-3|.|.|TRBV18
TGTGCCAGCTCACCCCGGCGCCCCCCAGATACGCAGTATTTT
CASSPRRPPDTQYF
>TRBJ1-4|few|.|TRBV2
TGTGCCAGCAGTTGGACAGCAACTAATGAAAAACTGTTTTTT
CASSWTATNEKLFF
>TRBJ2-7|.|.|TRBV7-4
TGTGCCAGCAGCTTAGTAGGGAACCCCTACGAGCAGTACTTC
CASSLVGNPYEQYF
>TRBJ2-1|.|.|TRBV4-1
TGCGCCAGCAGCCAGCTCGACTACCCGAATGAGCAGTTCTTC
CASSQLDYPNEQFF
>TRBJ2-1|.|.|TRBV5-5
TGTGCCAGCAGCCGGGTGAATGAGCAGTTCTTC
CASSRVNEQFF
>TRBJ2-7|once|TRBD2|TRBV4-2
TGTGCCAGCAGGCCCTCCCTCGGGAGCGGGAGGGCCCACGAGCAGTACTTC
CASRPSLGSGRAHEQYF
>TRBJ1-1|.|.|TRBV1
TGCACCAGCAGCCAGCGCCGGGACAGGGAATTGGCTGAAGCTTTCTTT
CTSSQRRDRELAEAFF
>TRBJ2-2|.|.|TRBV7-3
TGTGCCAGCAGTTGGGCAGGGACCGGGGAGCTGTTTTTT
CASSWAGTGELFF
>TRBJ2-7|.|.|TRBV6-6
TGTGCCAGCAGTTACCTCGGGACTGCTATCTACGAGCAGTACTTC
CASSYLGTAIYEQYF
>TRBJ2-7|once|.|TRBV6-1
TGTGCCAGCACCAGATCGGGGCTGGGGTACTTC
CASTRSGLGYF
>TRBJ2-7|.|TRBD1|TRBV27
TGTGCCAGCAGTTTTAAGGACAGGGGTTACGAGCAGTACTTC
CASSFKDRGYEQYF
>TRBJ2-5|.|TRBD2|TRBV13
TGTGCCAGCAGCTCCAAGCGGGAGCTCCTGGAGACCCAGTACTTC
CASSSKRELLETQYF
>TRBJ2-7|.|.|TRBV14
TGTGCCAGCAGCCAAGATCGGGCCCGCTCGTACGAGCAGTACTTC
CASSQDRARSYEQYF
>TRBJ2-3|once|.|TRBV15
TGTGCCACCAGCAGAGATTCAGGGGGGGATACGCAGTATTTT
CATSRDSGGDTQYF
>TRBJ2-5|.|.|TRBV29-1
TGCAGCGCGTTTGTGGGGAAATGGTTAGAAGAGACCCAGTACTTC
CSAFVGKWLEETQYF
>TRBJ2-6|.|TRBD1|TRBV11-2
TGTGCCAGCAGCCCCCGGACAGGGGAACCCGGGGCCAACGTCCTGACTTTC
CASSPRTGEPGANVLTF
>TRBJ1-2|.|.|TRBV5-6
TGTGCCAGCAGCTTGGCCGGGACTAACTATGGCTACACCTTC
CASSLAGTNYGYTF
>TRBJ2-1|.|.|TRBV27
TGTGCCAGCAGTTCCCTCGAGGTTTTGGGAGTCGGAAACGAGCAGTTCTTC
CASSSLEVLGVGNEQFF
>TRBJ2-3|.|TRBD2|TRBV6-6
TGTGCCAGCAGGGGGACTAGCGGGACCCCAGATACGCAGTATTTT
CASRGTSGTPDTQYF
>TRBJ2-2|once|.|TRBV7-9
TGTGCCAGCAGCTTCGGGAACACCGGGGAGCTGTTTTTT
CASSFGNTGELFF
>TRBJ2-7|.|.|TRBV28
TGTGCCAGCAGTTCCCGGGTCTCCTACGAGCAGTACTTC
CASSSRVSYEQYF
>TRBJ2-1|.|.|TRBV4-1
TGCGCCAGCAGCCAAGAGAGGGACAACTACAATGAGCAGTTCTTC
CASSQERDNYNEQFF
>TRBJ2-7|.|.|TRBV27
TGTGCCAGCAGTTTGGGCGGGAACTCCTACGAGCAGTACTTC
CASSLGGNSYEQYF
>TRBJ2-2|.|.|TRBV11-3
TGTGCCAGCAGCTTGGGGGGTCCCGGGGAGCTGTTTTTT
CASSLGGPGELFF
>TRBJ2-1|.|.|TRBV2
TGTGCCAGCAGTGAAGGAGGGGGAACCTACAATGAGCAGTTCTTC
CASSEGGGTYNEQFF
>TRBJ2-6|many|.|TRBV27
TGTGCCAGCAGTGGCCTCTCTGGGGCCAACGTCCTGACTTTC
CASSGLSGANVLTF
>TRBJ2-7|.|.|TRBV21-1
TGTGCCAGGGGGGAACGGACAGGGGGCCACGAGCAGTACTTC
CARGERTGGHEQYF
>TRBJ2-1|.|.|TRBV4-1
TGCGCCAGCAGCCAACCCCACAGGGATTATAACAATGAGCAGTTCTTC
CASSQPHRDYNNEQFF
>TRBJ2-7|.|TRBD2|TRBV11-3
TGTGCCAGCAGCTTTGGTGGGACTAGCATGTACTTC
CASSFGGTSMYF
>TRBJ2-7|.|TRBD2|TRBV11-2
TGTGCCAGCAGCCCAGGACTAGGCTACGAGCAGTACTTC
CASSPGLGYEQYF
>TRBJ2-7|.|.|TRBV27
TGTGCCAGCAGGCAGGATGGCTACGAGCAGTACTTC
CASRQDGYEQYF
>TRBJ2-3|.|TRBD1|TRBV7-2
TGTGCCAGCAGCTCTCCGGGACAGGGGTATCGGACGCAGTATTTT
CASSSPGQGYRTQYF
>TRBJ2-5|.|TRBD2|TRBV5-4
TGTGCCAGCAGCTTGAGGGCGGGAGCGAGGTTGGAGACCCAGTACTTC
CASSLRAGARLETQYF
>TRBJ2-7|.|.|TRBV2
TGTGCCAGCATCGGGGAGTCCTACGAGCAGTACTTC
CASIGESYEQYF
>TRBJ2-5|.|TRBD1|TRBV11-3
TGTGCCAGCAGCACCCGGACAGGGCAAGAGACCCAGTACTTC
CASSTRTGQETQYF
>TRBJ1-2|.|.|TRBV9
TGTGCCAGCAGTTTCGTTGGGGGCAGGTATGGCTACACCTTC
CASSFVGGRYGYTF
>TRBJ1-5|.|.|TRBV6-1
TGTGCCAGCAGTGACCCCGGGACGAAGTCGGTGCTGTGGCCCCAGCATTTT
CASSDPGTKSVLWPQHF
>TRBJ1-5|.|.|TRBV6-6
TGTGCCAGCAGTTATATGGTCAATCAGCCCCAGCATTTT
CASSYMVNQPQHF
>TRBJ2-4|.|TRBD2|TRBV30
TGTGCCTGGACCCTAGGGGCGGGGGTTCAGTACTTC
CAWTLGAGVQYF
>TRBJ2-1|.|.|TRBV27
TGTGCCAGCAGTTTATCGTGGCATACACAAAATGAGCAGTTCTTC
CASSLSWHTQNEQFF
>TRBJ2-7|medium-sized|TRBD2|TRBV27
TGTGCCAGCACCCGACTAGCGGGAGGGGGCGAGCAGTACTTC
CASTRLAGGGEQYF
>TRBJ1-4|.|.|TRBV6-6
TGTGCCAGCAGTTACTTGGATGGGAGTGAAAAACTGTTTTTT
CASSYLDGSEKLFF
>TRBJ2-1|.|TRBD1|TRBV29-1
TGCAGCGTTGACGGACAGGGAGAGTACAATGAGCAGTTCTTC
CSVDGQGEYNEQFF
>TRBJ2-2|.|.|TRBV5-1
TGCGCCAGCAGCTTTTTGGAGCGCGACACCGGGGAGCTGTTTTTT
CASSFLERDTGELFF
>TRBJ1-1|.|.|TRBV6-5
TGTGCCAGCAGTTACGGACAGAGCACTGAAGCTTTCTTT
CASSYGQSTEAFF
>TRBJ2-7|once|TRBD2|TRBV5-8
TGTGCCAGCAGCTTTTTGCCTAGCGGGCCTTCCCCCGAGCAGTACTTC
CASSFLPSGPSPEQYF
>TRBJ2-7|few|.|TRBV2
TGTGCCAGCACCCGGTGGGGAGCGGACCAAGCCTACGAGCAGTACTTC
CASTRWGADQAYEQYF
>TRBJ2-1|.|TRBD2|TRBV5-8
TGTGCCAGCAGCTTCATTAGGGGGACTAGCGGGAGGGAGGGCAACAATGAGCAGTTCTTC
CASSFIRGTSGREGNNEQFF
>TRBJ1-5|.|TRBD1|TRBV5-1
TGCGCCAGCAGCCTCGGGACAGGGGGCGAGCCCCAGCATTTT
CASSLGTGGEPQHF
>TRBJ1-3|.|.|TRBV19
TGTGCCAGTAGTACATCCGGGGGCTCTGGAAACACCATATATTTT
CASSTSGGSGNTIYF
>TRBJ2-1|.|TRBD2|TRBV19
TGTGCCAGTAGTATTCGACTAGCGGGAGGGTCTGAGCAGTTCTTC
CASSIRLAGGSEQFF
>TRBJ2-3|.|.|TRBV4-1
TGCGCCAGCAGCCACCTGGCGGAGGGCCCAGATACGCAGTATTTT
CASSHLAEGPDTQYF
>TRBJ1-4|.|TRBD1|TRBV5-6
TGTGCCAGCAGCTCCGGACAGGGGATAAGGGAAAAACTGTTTTTT
CASSSGQGIREKLFF
>TRBJ1-4|.|.|TRBV5-1
TGCGCCAGCAGCGAATCCCCTCCGAATGAAAAACTGTTTTTT
CASSESPPNEKLFF